A single T cell receptor beta chain is shown here with its context. Its antigen is not known. Sequencing was performed with immunoSEQ multiplex PCR; in TCRdb, only in-frame clones are kept and a portion is missing. This table has 16,000 or so clones, about 92% appearing once. The sample's time point: recipient sample about 28 days before transplant, after cytoreduction. Trimming took 5 bases from V and 4 from J, leaving 12 bases between them. Germline V gene lookup returns CDR1 SQVTM and CDR2 ANQGSEA. CDR3 length: 14 amino acids. These data come from a study of T cell clonotyping in hematopoietic cell transplantation. About the research overall: Pretransplant recipient samples were taken after cytoreduction. Study results and caveats: Cells were unsorted, so CD4 and CD8 contributions were not separated. Broader posttransplant TCR repertoire diversity was predicted by graft donor and pretransplant recipient Inverse Simpson Index values. Recipient TCR diversity dropped after transplant; expanded clonotypes rose from day 30 to 180.

V usage is TRBV29-1 and J usage is TRBJ2-6; D possibly corresponds to TRBD2 (7 bases). The receptor comes from a man younger than 35 with biphenotypic leukemia. Some clones in this sample may be carry-over from other donors' samples. The sequenced sample was peripheral blood mononuclear cells, obtained before stem cell transplant. CDR3 DNA sequence: TGCAGCGTTTGGGGGGGGCCCGGGGCCAACGTCCTGACTTTC. This gives the protein CSVWGGPGANVLTF. Full variable domain (outside the CDR3, taken from reference TRBV29-1 and TRBJ2-6): SAVISQKPSRDICQRGTSLTIQCQVDSQVTMMFWYRQQPGQSLTLIATANQGSEATYESGFVIDKFPISRPNLTFSTLTVSNMSPEDSSIYLCSVWGGPGANVLTFGAGSRLTVL.